Each of the 17 T cell receptor beta chains below was sequenced from the same sample in a study of cytomegalovirus exposure and HLA in healthy donors. PCR primers comprised 60 Vbeta and 13 Jbeta primers. TCRdb's copy holds only in-frame clones and misses some; the assay was immunoSEQ multiplex PCR. The table includes over 50,000 clones, about four fifths detected once. The sample consisted of PBMCs. The receptor set was obtained from a man aged 35 to 55 in good health and CMV-seronegative.

The gene calls are TRBV4-3 and TRBJ2-4, with D hard to call. The CDR3 loop spans 14 amino acids. Per germline, CDR1 LGHNA and CDR2 YSLEER. Trimming removed 6 bases from V and 0 bases from J, with 9 bases in between. Here the CDR3 DNA reads TGCGCCAGCAGTAGTTCCCTAGCCAAAAACATTCAGTACTTC. Protein product: CASSSSLAKNIQYF.

The rearrangement links TRBV5-6 to TRBJ1-1; TRBD1 aligns across 8 bases. The CDR3 spans 17 residues. Germline V gene sequence: CDR1 SGHDT, CDR2 YYEEEE. J gave up 0 bases and V 0 bases, and 7 bases lay outside the gene matches. The CDR3 protein is CASSLAGQVLVNTEAFF. The CDR3 DNA is TGTGCCAGCAGCTTGGCGGGACAGGTCCTGGTGAACACTGAAGCTTTCTTT.

The chain couples TRBV29-1 to TRBJ2-2; no clear D. Germline CDR1 and CDR2: SQVTM and ANQGSEA. The CDR3 consists of 11 residues. Deletions cut 4 bases from V and 3 bases from J, with 3 bases between. The CDR3 protein is CSVVDTGELFF. In DNA form, the CDR3 reads TGCAGCGTTGTAGACACCGGGGAGCTGTTTTTT.

The V call is TRBV7-2, the J call TRBJ2-1; D is unclear. The CDR3 has 15 amino acids. Trimming removed 5 bases from V and 2 bases from J, with 13 bases in between. Germline V gene lookup returns CDR1 SGHTA and CDR2 FQGNSA. CDR3 nucleotide sequence: TGTGCCAGCAGCCGAGAGGCGGCCCCCTACAATGAGCAGTTCTTC. It translates to CASSREAAPYNEQFF.

The genes are TRBV21-1 and TRBJ1-2; TRBD1, the D gene given by the table, was not confirmed from the DNA. TRBV21-1 is a known pseudogene. The CDR3 totals 13 residues. For the CDR3, the DNA is TGTGCCAGCAGTCAGACAGGGGGCGCCGGCTACACCTTC. It encodes CASSQTGGAGYTF.

DNA for the CDR3: TGTGCCAGCAGCTCGATGGGACTAGCGGGGGGTTCAGATACGCAGTATTTT. Translating gives CASSSMGLAGGSDTQYF. The J gene is TRBJ2-3, the V gene TRBV5-4; 15 bases fit TRBD2. Germline V lookup: CDR1 SGHNT, CDR2 YYREEE (reference sequence). V shed 3 bases, J shed 4 bases, and the junction held 6 bases outside the gene matches. This CDR3 spans 17 amino acids.

The chain has TRBV5-8 and TRBJ2-3, with D maybe TRBD2 (7 bases). The CDR3 extends over 16 amino acids. Trimming left V 4 bases short and J 3 bases short, with 18 bases between. The germline CDR1 and CDR2 sequences are SGHTS and YDEGEE. CDR3 sequence (DNA): TGTGCCAGCAGCCCCGCGGGGGCCCAAAGTACAGATACGCAGTATTTT. Encoded protein: CASSPAGAQSTDTQYF. The complete variable domain, with remaining parts taken from reference TRBV5-8 and TRBJ2-3, reads EAGVTQSPTHLIKTRGQQATLRCSPISGHTSVYWYQQALGLGLQFLLWYDEGEERNRGNFPPRFSGRQFPNYSSELNVNALELEDSALYLCASSPAGAQSTDTQYFGPGTRLTVL.

The chain joins TRBV5-1 to TRBJ1-3; a possible D gene is TRBD1 (5 bases). This CDR3 comprises 16 residues. Deletions cut 0 bases from V and 4 bases from J, with 14 bases between. Germline V lookup: CDR1 SGHRS, CDR2 YFSETQ. The CDR3 sequence: CASSLDPGLVGNTIYF. The CDR3 nucleotides read TGCGCCAGCAGCTTGGATCCAGGGCTGGTAGGAAACACCATATATTTT.

The rearrangement links TRBV5-1 to TRBJ2-3; 13 bases align to TRBD2. V shed 3 bases and J 9 bases; nucleotides not matched to a gene: 7. This CDR3 is built from 15 residues. Germline V gives CDR1 SGHRS, CDR2 YFSETQ. The CDR3 DNA reads as TGCGCCAGCAGCTCGACTAGCGGGGGGTACCCCACGCAGTATTTT. Translation gives CASSSTSGGYPTQYF.

This clone was seen a few times. This chain links TRBV6-1 with TRBJ2-7; maybe TRBD2 (5 bases). Germline V gene data show CDR1 as MNHNS and CDR2 as SASEGT. Trimming pared 0 bases from V and 7 bases from J, leaving 13 bases between. The CDR3 length is 14 residues. CDR3 protein: CASSEAPRVWEQYF. The CDR3 DNA follows: TGTGCCAGCAGTGAAGCGCCGAGGGTTTGGGAGCAGTACTTC.

This sequence joins TRBV7-9 and TRBJ1-3; 8 bases align to TRBD1. CDR3 length: 16 amino acids. In germline, CDR1 is SEHNR, CDR2 FQNEAQ (reference sequence). Unmatched junction bases numbered 10, after V lost 5 bases and J lost 4 bases. The CDR3 nucleotides read TGTGCCAGCAGCCACGGACAGGGCGTCTCAGGAAACACCATATATTTT. Residues: CASSHGQGVSGNTIYF. The variable domain in full, with the rest retrieved from reference TRBV7-9 and TRBJ1-3, is DTGVSQNPRHKITKRGQNVTFRCDPISEHNRLYWYRQTLGQGPEFLTYFQNEAQLEKSRLLSDRFSAERPKGSFSTLEIQRTEQGDSAMYLCASSHGQGVSGNTIYFGEGSWLTVV.

V gene TRBV6-4 combines with J gene TRBJ1-2; D possibly corresponds to TRBD1 (5 bases). The CDR3 sequence is 14 residues long. Trimming removed 5 bases at V and 5 bases at J, with 15 bases between. Germline V gives CDR1 MRHNA, CDR2 SNTAGT. CDR3 bases: TGTGCCAGCAGTCCGGAACCTGGGGCGTATGGCTACACCTTC. It encodes CASSPEPGAYGYTF.

This clone was counted a single time. V usage is TRBV4-3 and J usage is TRBJ2-7; possibly TRBD1 for D (5 bases). This CDR3 has 16 residues. Germline CDR1 is LGHNA and CDR2 is YSLEER. Trimming cost V 3 bases and J 0 bases, with 15 bases left between them. The CDR3 bases are TGCGCCAGCAGCCAGGGGTGGGCAGGGCCCTCCTACGAGCAGTACTTC. Its translation is CASSQGWAGPSYEQYF.

The chain employs TRBV7-2 and TRBJ2-2; D is unresolved. Germline V gene lookup returns CDR1 SGHTA and CDR2 FQGNSA. The CDR3 has 14 residues. Between the trimmed V and J ends, which lost 5 bases and 5 bases, there was a span of 12 bases. The CDR3 spells CASSRDKATGELFF. The DNA for the CDR3 is TGTGCCAGCAGCCGAGACAAGGCAACCGGGGAGCTGTTTTTT.

This clone was recorded only once. The chain employs TRBV11-3 and TRBJ2-1, with a weak D call TRBD2 (7 bases). The V and J ends lost 5 bases and 7 bases respectively, with 30 bases between them. CDR3 length equals 19 residues. Looked up from germline, CDR1 is SGHNT and CDR2 is YENEEA. The CDR3 loop reads CASSPLPKRGGQISNEQFF. The DNA of the CDR3 is TGTGCCAGCAGCCCTCTCCCCAAGAGGGGGGGCCAAATCTCGAATGAGCAGTTCTTC.

The V and J genes are TRBV5-1 and TRBJ2-3; D may be TRBD2 (6 bases). The germline V gene encodes CDR1 SGHRS and CDR2 YFSETQ. The CDR3 is 15 amino acids. Between the trimmed V and J ends, which lost 4 bases and 0 bases, there was a span of 12 bases. For the CDR3, the DNA is TGCGCCAGCAGCACCGGGCGGGGTAGCACAGATACGCAGTATTTT. It translates to CASSTGRGSTDTQYF.

The V gene is TRBV2, the J gene TRBJ2-3, with D uncertain. Between the trimmed V and J ends, which lost 1 base and 0 bases, there was a span of 20 bases. This CDR3 region has 19 residues. Per the germline V gene, CDR1 is SNHLY and CDR2 is FYNNEI. CDR3 residues: CASSEDSPVGQRSTDTQYF. The CDR3 nucleotides are TGTGCCAGCAGTGAAGATTCCCCGGTGGGCCAACGAAGCACAGATACGCAGTATTTT.